One sample yielded the 31 T cell receptor beta chains listed below, sequenced in a study of T-cell reconstitution after alpha-beta-depleted transplantation in children. Preparation of the TCRbeta library involved a method that used unique molecular identifiers. TCRdb used MiXCR to reprocess the PCR reads, holding one entry per CDR3 protein. This table has 120,000 to 150,000 distinct CDR3 sequences, 8% to 10% appearing once. The source material was PBMCs, mostly from graft donor cells, sampled 180 days after TCRalphabeta/CD19-depleted stem cell transplant. The receptors stem from a female patient aged 2-15 years who had a stem cell transplant for congenital amegakaryocytic thrombocytopenia, so the T cells may come from the graft donor.

V gene TRBV28 combines with J gene TRBJ2-1; D perhaps matches TRBD2 (6 bases). CDR1 and CDR2 from the germline V gene are MDHEN and SYDVKM. There are 14 residues in the CDR3. Between the trimmed V and J ends, which lost 6 bases and 10 bases, there was a span of 19 bases. CDR3 region: CASRYGTRLGEQFF. The CDR3 DNA reads TGTGCCAGCAGATATGGGACTCGCCTAGGGGAGCAGTTCTTC.

As for this clonotype: Given a much more abundant clone one base away, this may be a read error. This chain links TRBV5-1 with TRBJ2-2; no definite D call. Germline-derived CDR1 and CDR2 are SGHRS and YFSETQ. V lost 1 base, J lost 0 bases, and 10 bases lay in between. The CDR3 loop spans 16 amino acids. CDR3 nucleotide sequence: TGCGCCAGCAGCTTGTGTCCGACATCGAACACCGGGGAGCTGTTTTTT. It translates to CASSLCPTSNTGELFF. Using reference TRBV5-1 and TRBJ2-2 for the parts outside the CDR3, the full variable domain is KAGVTQTPRYLIKTRGQQVTLSCSPISGHRSVSWYQQTPGQGLQFLFEYFSETQRNKGNFPGRFSGRQFSNSRSEMNVSTLELGDSALYLCASSLCPTSNTGELFFGEGSRLTVL.

This clonotype was observed many times. J is TRBJ2-1 and V is TRBV12-3 or TRBV12-4; D remains unclear. Between the trimmed V and J ends, which lost 9 bases and 3 bases, there was a span of 12 bases. CDR3 length: 13 residues. CDR3 DNA: TGTGCCAGTAAGGCCCTGGGCTACAATGAGCAGTTCTTC. The encoded protein is CASKALGYNEQFF.

The table lists this clonotype with many counts. The rearrangement links TRBV10-3 to TRBJ2-3, with D hard to call. CDR3 length: 15 amino acids. Germline V CDR1 and CDR2: ENHRY, SYGVKD. V lost 9 bases to trimming and J lost 2 bases, with 18 bases between them. The CDR3 reads CAMGSDGLYTDTQYF. CDR3 in DNA: TGTGCCATGGGATCGGACGGGTTATACACAGATACGCAGTATTTT.

In this sample, this clonotype turned up many times. The rearrangement links TRBV10-3 to TRBJ2-7, with 11 bases aligning to TRBD1. This CDR3 contains 18 residues. Trimming removed 0 bases from V and 2 bases from J; junction bases left unmatched: 9. Germline assignment: CDR1 ENHRY and CDR2 SYGVKD. CDR3 sequence: CAISESGGWGQGAYEQYF. The DNA for the CDR3 is TGTGCCATCAGTGAGTCAGGCGGGTGGGGACAGGGGGCCTACGAGCAGTACTTC.

This clonotype was seen repeatedly, ten times or more. The rearrangement links TRBV6-5 to TRBJ1-1, with unresolved D. V shed 8 bases and J shed 3 bases, with 10 bases lying between them. This CDR3 contains 12 residues. Germline V CDR1 and CDR2: MNHEY, SVGAGI. CDR3 sequence (DNA): TGTGCCAGCTCTTCTCTTTACACTGAAGCTTTCTTT. Its translation: CASSSLYTEAFF.

This clonotype came up many times. The chain couples TRBV29-1 to TRBJ2-2; D is perhaps TRBD1 (6 bases). Trimming took off 5 bases at V and 0 bases at J, with 13 bases between the two ends. Germline-derived CDR1 and CDR2 are SQVTM and ANQGSEA. The CDR3 is 15 amino acids. The CDR3 loop reads CSVPQGVANTGELFF. CDR3 coding DNA: TGCAGCGTTCCACAGGGAGTAGCGAACACCGGGGAGCTGTTTTTT.

This clonotype came up many times. The chain is built from TRBV7-8 and TRBJ1-1; TRBD1 is a possible D gene (6 bases). The CDR3 contains 13 residues. Germline V gives CDR1 SGHVS, CDR2 FQNEAQ. V lost 5 bases and J 7 bases, leaving 14 bases between the germline ends. CDR3 protein: CASSPITGIEAFF. The CDR3 DNA follows: TGTGCCAGCAGCCCGATTACAGGGATTGAAGCTTTCTTT.

This chain joins TRBV27 and TRBJ2-1; possible D gene TRBD1, 7 bases. Trimming shortened V by 8 bases and J by 0 bases, and 14 bases separated the two germline ends. Per the germline V gene, CDR1 is MNHEY and CDR2 is SMNVEV (reference sequence). This CDR3 region has 15 residues. The CDR3 region has the DNA TGTGCCAGCTGCAGGGGGGCCAGCTCCTACAATGAGCAGTTCTTC. As protein: CASCRGASSYNEQFF.

This clonotype has at least ten counts. The CDR3 DNA sequence: TGTGCCAGTAGTAGTACACGGAGGAACTATGGCTACACCTTC. This gives the protein CASSSTRRNYGYTF. The chain carries TRBV19 and TRBJ1-2; D unresolved. From germline, CDR1 is LNHDA and CDR2 SQIVND (reference sequence). V was shortened by 4 bases and J by 2 bases, with 11 bases between the two germline ends. The CDR3 runs 14 residues.

This clonotype appeared many times. The chain's CDR3 is CSVAGHLSYNEQFF. The CDR3 bases are TGCAGCGTCGCGGGACACCTCTCCTACAATGAGCAGTTCTTC. The J gene is TRBJ2-1, the V gene TRBV29-1; D may be TRBD1 or TRBD2 (6 bases each). The germline V gene encodes CDR1 SQVTM and CDR2 ANQGSEA. Deletions cut 6 bases from V and 0 bases from J, with 12 bases between. This CDR3 is 14 amino acids long.

This rearrangement joins TRBV7-3 to TRBJ2-5; 10 bases line up with TRBD2. This CDR3 has 18 residues. V dropped 1 base and J dropped 0; count of bases not matched to a gene: 8. CDR1 and CDR2 from the germline V gene are SGHTA and FQGTGA. In nucleotides, the CDR3 is TGTGCCAGCAGCTTAAGAGCTAGCGGGAGCGGGTACCAAGAGACCCAGTACTTC. Protein: CASSLRASGSGYQETQYF.

The V and J genes are TRBV7-6 and TRBJ2-7, with 7 bases that match TRBD1. The CDR3 runs to 13 residues. Germline V gene data show CDR1 as SGHVS and CDR2 as FNYEAQ. Germline trimming cut 0 bases from V and 4 bases from J; bases unmatched to any gene: 0. CDR3 region: CASSLATGYEQYF. For the CDR3, the DNA is TGTGCCAGCAGCTTAGCGACAGGGTACGAGCAGTACTTC.

This clonotype was found a few times. The J gene is TRBJ1-5, the V gene TRBV10-3; D unresolved. V was cut by 11 bases and J by 2 bases, with 16 bases left in between. This CDR3 spans 14 amino acids. Germline CDR1 and CDR2: ENHRY and SYGVKD. CDR3: CAAQSGSGNQPQHF. The CDR3 coding sequence is TGTGCCGCCCAGTCGGGGTCCGGCAATCAGCCCCAGCATTTT.

This clonotype was recorded many times. The chain is built from TRBV20-1 and TRBJ1-1, with D hard to call. V was shortened by 0 bases and J by 12 bases, with 14 bases between the two germline ends. Germline lookup yields CDR1 DFQATT and CDR2 SNEGSKA (reference sequence). The CDR3 has 12 residues. CDR3 sequence: CSAREGRQKPFF. In DNA, the CDR3 is TGCAGTGCTAGAGAAGGGCGGCAGAAGCCTTTCTTT.

This chain joins TRBV7-9 and TRBJ2-7; D gene uncertain. Germline V gene sequence: CDR1 SEHNR, CDR2 FQNEAQ (reference sequence). Trimming removed 5 bases from V and 2 bases from J, with 10 bases in between. The CDR3 is made up of 13 amino acids. In DNA form, the CDR3 reads TGTGCCAGCAGCCGCCTAGGGCCCTACGAGCAGTACTTC. Amino acids: CASSRLGPYEQYF.

This clonotype was counted only a few times. J is TRBJ2-1 and V is TRBV12-3 or TRBV12-4; 11 positions agree with TRBD2. The CDR3 length is 16 residues. V lost 7 bases, J lost 10 bases, and 15 bases stayed unmatched. The CDR3 DNA follows: TGTGCCAGCACCCTAGTTTTGGGACTAGCGGAAGAGGAGCAGTTCTTC. Translating it yields CASTLVLGLAEEEQFF.

About this clonotype: A much larger clone is a single base away; this may be a read error. V is TRBV11-2 and J is TRBJ1-2; D is unclear. CDR1 and CDR2 from the germline V gene are SGHAT and FQNNGV. Trimming removed 5 bases at V and 2 bases at J, with 12 bases between. The CDR3 extends over 14 amino acids. The DNA for the CDR3 is TGTGCCAGCAGCCCTCGGCAGGAGAACTATGGCTACACCTTC. As protein: CASSPRQENYGYTF.

On this clonotype: One base away lies a much larger clone, so this may be a sequencing read error. CDR3 nucleotide sequence: TGTGGCAGCAGTTTATGGACAGGGGTTGGGGAAAAACTGTTTTTT. This translates into CGSSLWTGVGEKLFF. The rearrangement links TRBV28 to TRBJ1-4; the match to TRBD1 covers 9 bases. Germline V gene data show CDR1 as MDHEN and CDR2 as SYDVKM. The CDR3 has 15 amino acids.

This clonotype was recorded at least ten times. The V gene is TRBV28, the J gene TRBJ1-2, with D uncertain. Per germline, CDR1 MDHEN and CDR2 SYDVKM. The CDR3 contains 14 residues. V lost 6 bases, J lost 6 bases, and 17 bases lay in between. The CDR3 DNA reads as TGTGCCAGCAGCCAGAACCCAGGTACCCATGGCTACACCTTC. Translated, it gives CASSQNPGTHGYTF.

The chain carries TRBV29-1 and TRBJ1-1; D is possibly TRBD1 (6 bases). Germline V gene lookup returns CDR1 SQVTM and CDR2 ANQGSEA. The CDR3 contains 12 residues. CDR3 in amino acids: CTGGRGNTEAFF. The DNA for the CDR3 is TGCACGGGGGGCCGTGGGAACACTGAAGCTTTCTTT. Together with reference TRBV29-1 and TRBJ1-1, the CDR3 gives the full variable domain: SAVISQKPSRDICQRGTSLTIQCQVDSQVTMMFWYRQQPGQSLTLIATANQGSEATYESGFVIDKFPISRPNLTFSTLTVSNMSPEDSSIYLCTGGRGNTEAFFGQGTRLTVV.

This clonotype was detected only a few times. The chain joins TRBV27 to TRBJ1-6, with D maybe TRBD1 (5 bases). Trimming cost V 0 bases and J 5 bases, with 8 bases left between them. CDR1 and CDR2 (germline): MNHEY, SMNVEV (reference sequence). The CDR3 is 15 amino acids. DNA for the CDR3: TGTGCCAGCAGTTTATCAACAGGCAATAATTCACCCCTCCACTTT. Its translation is CASSLSTGNNSPLHF.

The V and J genes are TRBV29-1 and TRBJ2-1; 10 bases match TRBD2. Germline CDR1 is SQVTM and CDR2 is ANQGSEA. Trimming took 4 bases from V and 6 from J; bases not matched to a gene: 9. The CDR3 length is 15 residues. This CDR3 is CSVGSIAGGPNEQFF. The CDR3 nucleotides read TGCAGCGTTGGATCGATAGCGGGAGGTCCCAATGAGCAGTTCTTC.

This clonotype was picked up a small number of times. The V call is TRBV29-1, the J call TRBJ2-1; D assignment may be TRBD1 or TRBD2 (5 bases each). The V end was cut by 4 bases, the J end by 0 bases, with 19 bases between. CDR3 length equals 17 residues. Germline V gene lookup returns CDR1 SQVTM and CDR2 ANQGSEA. As DNA, the CDR3 is TGCAGCGTTGGTGGGATGAGGGGCCAAGGCTCCTACAATGAGCAGTTCTTC. It translates to CSVGGMRGQGSYNEQFF.

This clonotype appeared a few times. The J gene is TRBJ1-1, the V gene TRBV29-1; D perhaps matches TRBD1 (5 bases). Germline V gene sequence: CDR1 SQVTM, CDR2 ANQGSEA. V was trimmed by 7 bases and J by 0 bases, leaving 15 bases between them. CDR3 length: 14 residues. The CDR3 coding sequence is TGCAGCGCCACCTGGGGGGGGATGAACACTGAAGCTTTCTTT. Translating gives CSATWGGMNTEAFF.

To note about this clonotype: This clone may be a read error of a much larger clone one base away. The chain couples TRBV5-1 to TRBJ2-2, with D hard to call. Germline CDR1 SGHRS, CDR2 YFSETQ. The V end was cut by 0 bases, the J end by 4 bases, with 10 bases between. This CDR3 is 15 amino acids long. The CDR3 here is CASSLDGRSTGELFF. CDR3 bases: TGCGCCAGCAGCTTGGATGGTCGAAGCACCGGGGAGCTGTTTTTT.

This clonotype has at least ten counts. V gene TRBV5-1 combines with J gene TRBJ1-1; no firm D call. The germline V and J ends were trimmed by 0 bases and 11 bases, with 20 bases remaining between them. The CDR3 totals 15 residues. Germline assignment: CDR1 SGHRS and CDR2 YFSETQ. In DNA, the CDR3 is TGCGCCAGCAGCTTGGCCTTCCCGCTCAGCACACGGGCTTTCTTT. Translating it yields CASSLAFPLSTRAFF.

A word on this clonotype: A read error may explain this, as a much larger clone is one base away. This sequence joins TRBV28 and TRBJ2-1; TRBD1 might be the D (5 bases). V shed 0 bases and J shed 10 bases, with 10 bases lying between them. This CDR3 contains 13 residues. Germline CDR1 reads MDHEN; CDR2 reads SYDVKM. CDR3 loop: CASSLWQTVEQFF. The DNA of the CDR3 is TGTGCCAGCAGTTTATGGCAGACAGTCGAGCAGTTCTTC.

About this clonotype: A much bigger clone sits one base away, suggesting this may be a read error. This chain joins TRBV6-1 and TRBJ1-1, with unresolved D. Germline values: CDR1 MNHNS, CDR2 SASEGT. The CDR3 is 13 amino acids. The CDR3 here is CPSSGPLRVETFF. The CDR3 DNA is TGTCCCAGCAGTGGCCCATTAAGGGTTGAAACTTTCTTT.

This clonotype showed up many times. The chain is built from TRBV20-1 and TRBJ2-3; the D is unclear. This CDR3 has 15 amino acids. Trimming removed 0 bases from V and 5 bases from J, with 15 bases in between. Germline CDR1 is DFQATT and CDR2 is SNEGSKA (reference sequence). Written as DNA, the CDR3 is TGCAGTGCTAGAGATCGGAGAGTAGCTGTAGATACGCAGTATTTT. This codes for CSARDRRVAVDTQYF.

This clonotype was observed at least ten times. This chain joins TRBV5-6 and TRBJ1-6; D ambiguous. The germline gives CDR1 SGHDT, CDR2 YYEEEE. The ends were cut back, 4 bases at V and 2 bases at J, with 10 bases in the middle. The CDR3 runs to 15 residues. The CDR3 spells CASSAGEPYNSPLHF. For the CDR3, the DNA is TGTGCCAGCAGCGCCGGGGAGCCCTATAATTCACCCCTCCACTTT.